Listed below are T cell receptor beta chains from one sample, sequenced in a study of blood T cell repertoires in COVID-19. Only in-frame clones appear in the TCRdb table, and some are missing; sequencing was by immunoSEQ multiplex PCR. The profile covers roughly 300,000 clones, with 70% to 90% appearing a single time and around 4% taken by the ten largest. The material sequenced was PBMCs or T cells enriched from blood (not recorded which). These receptors all come from a woman aged 40 to 50 with acute COVID-19. Each CDR3 is given with its conserved first and last residue. Fields, in order: J gene, clone size, D gene, V gene, CDR3 DNA, CDR3 protein. The D gene is left open where the match is weak. Size tells how often a clone was seen (once, few, many) or the class of an expanded clone, and some rows leave it out.

TRBJ1-2 | NA | NA | TRBV12-3/TRBV12-4 | TGTGCCAGCAGTTTAGAAGCCCTGAGGGGCTACACCTTC | CASSLEALRGYTF
TRBJ2-3 | once | NA | TRBV15 | TGTGCCACCAGCAGACGACAGGATTGGATCACAGATACGCAGTATTTT | CATSRRQDWITDTQYF
TRBJ2-1 | few | NA | TRBV5-4 | TGTGCCAGCAGCCGTCGGGATGAGCAGTTCTTC | CASSRRDEQFF
TRBJ2-2 | once | NA | TRBV2 | TGTGCCAGGGCAAGGGCGGGGACCGGGGAGCTGTTTTTT | CARARAGTGELFF
TRBJ2-3 | NA | NA | TRBV5-1 | TGCGCCAGCAGCTTGGAAGGGACTTCAGGCCGCCTCACAGATACGCAGTATTTT | CASSLEGTSGRLTDTQYF
TRBJ2-1 | once | NA | TRBV4-3 | TGCGCCAGCAGCCGATCCTTTGAGGCAGTTCCATCCTACAATGAGCAGTTCTTC | CASSRSFEAVPSYNEQFF
TRBJ1-2 | NA | NA | TRBV7-3 | TGTGCCAGCAGCGGGACAAGCAGTATGAAAGGTGGGGAGGGCTACACCTTC | CASSGTSSMKGGEGYTF
TRBJ1-2 | once | TRBD1 | TRBV25-1 | TGTGCCAGCAGTGAATGGGGACAGGGGGCTTTGAGGTACACCTTC | CASSEWGQGALRYTF
TRBJ1-4 | NA | NA | TRBV18 | TGTGCCAGCTCACCTGGACAGCGTAATGAAAAACTGTTTTTT | CASSPGQRNEKLFF
TRBJ2-1 | NA | NA | TRBV11-1 | TGTGCCAGCCTTCGAGGTTTCGACAATGAGCAGTTCTTC | CASLRGFDNEQFF
TRBJ2-1 | few | NA | TRBV4-3 | TGCGCCAGCAGCCAACAGCAGGGAAACAATGAGCAGTTCTTC | CASSQQQGNNEQFF
TRBJ1-3 | NA | NA | TRBV10-3 | TGTGCCATCAGTGTTCGACTGGACAGCTCTGGAAACACCATATATTTT | CAISVRLDSSGNTIYF
TRBJ2-2 | NA | NA | TRBV2 | TGTGCCAGCAGGTTCGACTCTACCGGGGAGCTGTTTTTT | CASRFDSTGELFF
TRBJ2-2 | NA | NA | TRBV14 | TGTGCCAGCAGCCAAGTACCCCCCACAAACACCGGGGAGCTGTTTTTT | CASSQVPPTNTGELFF
TRBJ2-7 | medium-sized | TRBD2 | TRBV4-1 | TGCGCCAGCAGCCAAGTCGCTAGCGGGGGGGAGTACGAGCAGTACTTC | CASSQVASGGEYEQYF
TRBJ2-7 | NA | NA | TRBV7-2 | TGTGCCAGCAGCTTAGCGCTACGCGGTTACGAGCAGTACTTC | CASSLALRGYEQYF
TRBJ2-3 | NA | NA | TRBV6-5 | TGTGCCAGCAGCCGACAGAGCTGGAGCACAGATACGCAGTATTTT | CASSRQSWSTDTQYF
TRBJ2-2 | NA | NA | TRBV2 | TGTGCCAGCAGGATTTCAGGGATGGCGGGGGAGCTGTTTTTT | CASRISGMAGELFF
TRBJ2-3 | NA | NA | TRBV5-4 | TGTGCCAGCAGCCCATTCAGGGGTAGCACAGATACGCAGTATTTT | CASSPFRGSTDTQYF
TRBJ2-7 | NA | TRBD1 | TRBV6-1 | TGTGCCAGCAGTGAAAGCAGGGGGAACTACGAGCAGTACTTC | CASSESRGNYEQYF
TRBJ2-7 | NA | TRBD2 | TRBV11-2 | TGTGCCAGCAGCTTAGATCCTACGGCGGGAGGTCTCTACGAGCAGTACTTC | CASSLDPTAGGLYEQYF
TRBJ1-1 | NA | TRBD1 | TRBV10-3 | TGTTCCCACATCCGGGAAACCGGGACAGGGAACACTGAAGCTTTCTTT | CSHIRETGTGNTEAFF
TRBJ2-5 | NA | TRBD2 | TRBV3-1/TRBV3-2 | TGTGCCAGCAGCCAAGACCGGTCACTAGCGGGAGCCGAGACCCAGTACTTC | CASSQDRSLAGAETQYF
TRBJ1-1 | NA | NA | TRBV27 | TGTGCCAGCAGTTTATTATGGGAGGACCAAGCTTTCTTT | CASSLLWEDQAFF
TRBJ1-4 | few | NA | TRBV29-1 | TGCAGCGTTGAATTTAGCCCGGGGGAAAAACTGTTTTTT | CSVEFSPGEKLFF
TRBJ2-2 | NA | TRBD2 | TRBV5-4 | TGTGCCAGCAGCTTGGGGACTAGCCTCGGGGAGCTGTTTTTT | CASSLGTSLGELFF
TRBJ2-7 | NA | NA | TRBV6-5 | TGTGCCACCGTAACAGGGTTTTTGGGCGAGCAGTACTTC | CATVTGFLGEQYF
TRBJ1-5 | NA | NA | TRBV5-5 | TGTGCCAGCAGCTTGGCGTGGACAGATCAGCCCCAGCATTTT | CASSLAWTDQPQHF
TRBJ1-2 | NA | TRBD1 | TRBV7-2 | TGTGCCAGCGGGACAGGGACAGGATATGGCTACACCTTC | CASGTGTGYGYTF
TRBJ2-4 | NA | TRBD1 | TRBV7-2 | TGTGCCAGCAGCCCCCGGAAGGGACAGGATCAGTACTTC | CASSPRKGQDQYF
TRBJ2-7 | NA | NA | TRBV4-1 | TGCGCCAGCAGCCAAGATCTTACGAGCTCCTACGAGCAGTACTTC | CASSQDLTSSYEQYF
TRBJ2-5 | NA | TRBD2 | TRBV9 | TGTGCCAGCAGCGTAGCGGGGGGGTCGCGGACCCAGTACTTC | CASSVAGGSRTQYF
TRBJ2-1 | NA | TRBD1 | TRBV10-3 | TGTGCCATCAGTGACCCGGGACAGGGGTTCGATGAGCAGTTCTTC | CAISDPGQGFDEQFF
TRBJ2-7 | once | NA | TRBV27 | TGTGCCAGCACAGGGGGGAATCTACACAAGCAGTACTTC | CASTGGNLHKQYF
TRBJ2-7 | NA | NA | TRBV2 | TGTGCCAGCACCCCAAACGAGGCAGGGAGGTCCTACGAGCAGTACTTC | CASTPNEAGRSYEQYF
TRBJ2-1 | NA | NA | TRBV3-1/TRBV3-2 | TGTGCCAGCAGCCAATCGAGGGTCGGGCAGTTCTTC | CASSQSRVGQFF